This is a list of T cell receptor beta chains from one sample in a study of CD8+ T cells in alopecia areata. This table comes from immunoSEQ multiplex PCR, and its TCRdb copy is limited to in-frame clones, with some not included. Of about 140,000 clones listed, roughly 86% are singletons. The sequencing here drew on CD8+ T cells sorted from blood, taken at week 4, from a patient treated with tofacitinib. All receptors derive from a human donor with alopecia areata. Both conserved end residues are part of each CDR3. Each record gives: clone size, J gene, D gene, V gene, CDR3 DNA, CDR3 protein. The D gene is left open where the match is weak. Size is stated for part of the rows, as once, few or many counts, or as a class when the clone is expanded.

size: -; J: TRBJ2-7; D: -; V: TRBV7-2; DNA: TGTGCCAGCAGCTTAGTGGCCGGGATTCCCTACGAGCAGTACTTC; CDR3: CASSLVAGIPYEQYF
size: -; J: TRBJ2-2; D: -; V: TRBV7-6; DNA: TGTGCCAGCAGCATGCGGGTTGGCAGATCCGGGGAGCTGTTTTTT; CDR3: CASSMRVGRSGELFF
size: -; J: TRBJ2-1; D: TRBD1; V: TRBV5-6; DNA: TGTGCCAGCAGCTGGGCGGGACAGGGGTACAATGAGCAGTTCTTC; CDR3: CASSWAGQGYNEQFF
size: -; J: TRBJ2-1; D: -; V: TRBV29-1; DNA: TGCAGCGTCGATCCCGGGGCGAGCTCCTACAATGAGCAGTTCTTC; CDR3: CSVDPGASSYNEQFF
size: -; J: TRBJ2-2; D: -; V: TRBV27; DNA: TGTGCCAGCAGTCCCCGGGTCACCGGGGAGCTGTTTTTT; CDR3: CASSPRVTGELFF
size: -; J: TRBJ2-7; D: -; V: TRBV5-6; DNA: TGTGCCAGCAGCCAGAGCGGGGAGCAGTACTTC; CDR3: CASSQSGEQYF
size: -; J: TRBJ2-2; D: -; V: TRBV7-8; DNA: TGTGCCAGCAGCCCAGAAGGGTATCCCGGGGAGCTGTTTTTT; CDR3: CASSPEGYPGELFF
size: -; J: TRBJ2-6; D: -; V: TRBV7-9; DNA: TGTGCCAGCAGCCTCCCGGGTTTTGGGGCCAACGTCCTGACTTTC; CDR3: CASSLPGFGANVLTF
size: -; J: TRBJ1-4; D: -; V: TRBV27; DNA: TGTGCCAGCAGTTTAATGACGCCACATGGGGAAAAACTGTTTTTT; CDR3: CASSLMTPHGEKLFF
size: -; J: TRBJ2-7; D: -; V: TRBV30; DNA: TGTGCCTGGAGTCCAGGGGCGGAGCAGTACTTC; CDR3: CAWSPGAEQYF
size: once; J: TRBJ2-5; D: TRBD1; V: TRBV11-2; DNA: TGTGCCAGCAGTGTCGGGACAGGACGCGAGAGGACCCAGTACTTC; CDR3: CASSVGTGRERTQYF
size: -; J: TRBJ2-1; D: TRBD2; V: TRBV29-1; DNA: TGCAGCGTCGCTAGCGGGAGAGGCAATGAGCAGTTCTTC; CDR3: CSVASGRGNEQFF
size: -; J: TRBJ2-7; D: -; V: TRBV29-1; DNA: TGCAGCGTTGAATCCGGCACACGGCCCGAGCAGTACTTC; CDR3: CSVESGTRPEQYF
size: -; J: TRBJ2-3; D: TRBD2; V: TRBV7-9; DNA: TGTGCCAGCAGTTGGGGATACGGGACTAGGGACACAGATACGCAGTATTTT; CDR3: CASSWGYGTRDTDTQYF
size: -; J: TRBJ2-1; D: -; V: TRBV27; DNA: TGTGCCAGCAGTGCCACTGCCTCTACCTACAATGAGCAGTTCTTC; CDR3: CASSATASTYNEQFF
size: -; J: TRBJ1-1; D: TRBD1; V: TRBV27; DNA: TGTGCCAGCAGTCGACGGACAGGGACGGGTGAAGCTTTCTTT; CDR3: CASSRRTGTGEAFF
size: -; J: TRBJ2-7; D: -; V: TRBV7-6; DNA: TGTGCCAGCAGCTTAGTAGTGCTCCCCACACCCTACGAGCAGTACTTC; CDR3: CASSLVVLPTPYEQYF
size: -; J: TRBJ1-1; D: TRBD1; V: TRBV7-9; DNA: TGTGCCAGCAGCGATCAGGGGGTTGTAGCTTTCTTT; CDR3: CASSDQGVVAFF
size: -; J: TRBJ2-7; D: -; V: TRBV15; DNA: TGTGCCACCAGCGGTACAGTAACCTACGAGCAGTACTTC; CDR3: CATSGTVTYEQYF
size: -; J: TRBJ2-5; D: -; V: TRBV29-1; DNA: TGCAGCGTTGTTCCCCCTACCACACGAACGGGGGAGCAGTACTTC; CDR3: CSVVPPTTRTGEQYF
size: -; J: TRBJ2-3; D: -; V: TRBV30; DNA: TGTGCCTGGAGTAGTGTCACAGATACGCAGTATTTT; CDR3: CAWSSVTDTQYF
size: once; J: TRBJ2-7; D: TRBD1; V: TRBV2; DNA: TGTGCCACCCGACAGGGTCCGCACGAGCAGTACTTC; CDR3: CATRQGPHEQYF
size: -; J: TRBJ2-7; D: TRBD1; V: TRBV7-2; DNA: TGTGCCAGCAGCTTACGCTCCGGGACAGGGGACCCCTACGAGCAGTACTTC; CDR3: CASSLRSGTGDPYEQYF